One and the same sample provided the 23 T cell receptor beta chains below, sequenced in a study of Tregs in tolerant kidney transplant recipients. Only in-frame clones appear in the TCRdb table, and some are missing; sequencing was by immunoSEQ multiplex PCR. The sample shows 25,000 to 35,000 clones, and 7.6% sits with its ten largest clones. The sequencing here drew on CD8+ T cells from blood, taken before the transplant. These receptors all come from a human donor who received a combined kidney and bone marrow transplant.

A remark on this clone: The read terminates 3 residues before the CDR3 end, so the remaining end is supplied by the germline J gene. J is TRBJ2-1 and V is TRBV19; 9 bases align to TRBD2. V gave up 1 base and J gave up 2 bases; unmatched junction bases: 6. Germline loops: CDR1 LNHDA, CDR2 SQIVND (reference sequence). This CDR3 region has 17 residues. Partial CDR3 DNA: TGTGCCAGTAGTATAGTTGGGGCTAGCGGGGCCTACAATGAG. Its translation: CASSIVGASGAYNE. The whole CDR3 protein reads CASSIVGASGAYNEQFF.

Partial CDR3 DNA: TGTGCCAGCAGTTACCCCCCCGACAGGGACTACAATGAG. This translates into CASSYPPDRDYNE. The CDR3 as a whole reads CASSYPPDRDYNEQFF. The rearrangement joins TRBV6-2 or TRBV6-3 to TRBJ2-1, with 7 bases fitting TRBD1. The read stops 3 residues short of the end of the CDR3; the missing end is completed from the germline J gene. V lost 2 bases, J lost 3 bases, and 7 bases stayed unmatched. This CDR3 spans 16 amino acids. Germline V CDR1 and CDR2: MNHEY, SVGEGT.

CDR3 loop: CASSLAGLSYEQYF. CDR3 DNA (partial): TGTGCCAGCAGCTTAGCGGGCCTATCCTACGAG. The V gene is TRBV7-2, the J gene TRBJ2-7; D is ambiguous. The read is 3 residues too short to cover the CDR3 end, so that end is filled in from the germline J gene. Trimming took 0 bases from V and 1 from J, leaving 7 bases between them. The V gene's germline CDR1 is SGHTA and CDR2 FQGNSA. CDR3 length equals 14 residues.

As concerns this clone: The sequenced fragment ends 3 residues before the CDR3 boundary, so the rest is inferred from the germline J gene. The V call is TRBV6-2 or TRBV6-3, the J call TRBJ2-7; maybe TRBD2 (5 bases). This CDR3 region has 13 residues. The germline V and J ends were trimmed by 6 bases and 6 bases, with 15 bases remaining between them. Germline CDR1 MNHEY, CDR2 SVGEGT. Partial CDR3 DNA: TGTGCCAGCAGCCGGGGAACCGCAGGCGAG. Protein: CASSRGTAGE. The full CDR3 sequence reads CASSRGTAGEQYF.

CDR3 DNA, as far as it was read: TGTGCCATCATGAGCCGGACAGGACCTCCCTCTGGGGCCAACGTC. Its protein product is CAIMSRTGPPSGANV. The CDR3 in full is CAIMSRTGPPSGANVLTF. The genes are TRBV10-3 and TRBJ2-6, with TRBD1 identical over 7 bases. The read comes to an end 3 residues before the CDR3 does, leaving the germline J gene to fill in the end. CDR3 length equals 18 residues. Germline trimming cut 7 bases from V and 0 bases from J; bases unmatched to any gene: 12. In germline, CDR1 is ENHRY, CDR2 SYGVKD.

As to this clone: Read coverage stops 3 residues before the CDR3 terminus; the germline J gene supplies the remainder. The chain employs TRBV30 and TRBJ2-1; 9 bases align to TRBD1. V shed 0 bases, J shed 7 bases, and the junction held 7 bases outside the gene matches. Germline CDR1 and CDR2: GTSNPN and SVGIG (reference sequence). The CDR3 contains 15 residues. The DNA read from the CDR3 is TGTGCCTGGAGTGTAGGGACAGGGAAGGGAAATGAG. Residues: CAWSVGTGKGNE. The entire CDR3 reads CAWSVGTGKGNEQFF.

Comments on this clone: The missing CDR3 end, 3 residues past where the read stops, is filled in from the germline J gene. This chain joins TRBV6-1 and TRBJ1-2; tentatively, D is TRBD1 (6 bases). The V end was cut by 2 bases, the J end by 4 bases, with 14 bases between. The CDR3 spans 15 residues. Germline CDR1 MNHNS, CDR2 SASEGT. CDR3 DNA, as far as it was read: TGTGCCAGCAGTGAACGGACAGCCTCCTCCTATGGC. It translates to CASSERTASSYG. The whole CDR3 reads CASSERTASSYGYTF.

A remark on this clone: The CDR3 end falls 3 residues outside the read, so it is completed with the germline J gene. The genes are TRBV29-1 and TRBJ1-1; the match to TRBD1 covers 8 bases. Germline assignment: CDR1 SQVTM and CDR2 ANQGSEA. This CDR3 is built from 13 residues. V was pared by 6 bases and J by 0 bases, with 3 bases of the junction left unmatched. CDR3 sequence: CSVAGGMNTEAFF. CDR3 DNA (partial): TGCAGCGTCGCAGGGGGCATGAACACTGAA. Full variable domain (remainder filled in from reference TRBV29-1 and TRBJ1-1): SAVISQKPSRDICQRGTSLTIQCQVDSQVTMMFWYRQQPGQSLTLIATANQGSEATYESGFVIDKFPISRPNLTFSTLTVSNMSPEDSSIYLCSVAGGMNTEAFFGQGTRLTVV.

As to this clone: The read gets to within 3 residues of the CDR3 end, and the germline J gene fills in the rest. The rearrangement links TRBV19 to TRBJ1-2; a weak D match, TRBD1 (5 bases). The CDR3 contains 17 residues. Trimming removed 5 bases at V and 5 bases at J, with 24 bases between. Germline loops: CDR1 LNHDA, CDR2 SQIVND (reference sequence). The CDR3 protein is CASSPELVRVIWYGYTF. The CDR3 bases that were read are TGTGCCAGTAGTCCCGAGCTTGTCAGGGTGATTTGGTATGGC.

This clone is called medium-sized (0.01 to 0.1%) based on its frequency. With the read ending 3 residues before the CDR3 end, the germline J gene is used to fill in that end. The chain has TRBV2 and TRBJ2-7, with D possibly being TRBD1 (5 bases). V lost 1 base and J lost 3, with 22 bases in between. The CDR3 has 18 residues. Germline CDR1 reads SNHLY; CDR2 reads FYNNEI. Partial CDR3 DNA: TGTGCCAGCAGTGAAGAAGGGTCTATAGGACATTTGGGCTACGAG. Translated: CASSEEGSIGHLGYE. From start to end, the CDR3 is CASSEEGSIGHLGYEQYF.

A note on this clone: Read coverage stops 3 residues before the CDR3 terminus; the germline J gene supplies the remainder. The chain links TRBV6-1 to TRBJ2-7; possible D gene TRBD2, 7 bases. The V gene's germline CDR1 is MNHNS and CDR2 SASEGT. V gave up 2 bases and J gave up 0 bases, with 14 bases separating them. This CDR3 spans 16 amino acids. The part of the CDR3 DNA that was read is TGTGCCAGCAGTGAAACTGTGGCGGGGGCCTCCTACGAG. Encoded protein: CASSETVAGASYE. The entire CDR3 protein is CASSETVAGASYEQYF.

With regard to this clone: The observed sequence ends 3 residues before the CDR3 terminus, with the missing tail filled in from the germline J gene. The chain joins TRBV13 to TRBJ2-1; 9 nucleotides line up with TRBD2. Trimming removed 4 bases from V and 0 bases from J; junction bases left unmatched: 7. Per the germline V gene, CDR1 is PRHDT and CDR2 is FYEKMQ (reference sequence). The CDR3 has 17 residues. The CDR3 DNA, read in part, is TGTGCCAGCAGCTCTGGACTAGCGCCGAGCTCCTACAATGAG. It specifies CASSSGLAPSSYNE. The full CDR3 is CASSSGLAPSSYNEQFF.

A note on this clone: The read ends 3 residues before the CDR3 terminus; that terminus is restored from the germline J gene. The V call is TRBV5-1, the J call TRBJ2-7; 13 nucleotides match TRBD2. J lost 1 base, V lost 4 bases, and 11 bases had no gene match. CDR1 is SGHRS and CDR2 is YFSETQ in the germline V gene. The CDR3 contains 18 residues. CDR3 DNA, as far as it was read: TGCGCCAGCAGCCCGAGACTACTAGCGGGAGGGTTATCCTACGAG. This translates into CASSPRLLAGGLSYE. The CDR3, in full, reads CASSPRLLAGGLSYEQYF.

As regards this clone: The read is 3 residues too short to cover the CDR3 end, so that end is filled in from the germline J gene. This rearrangement joins TRBV6-4 to TRBJ2-2, with 10 bases that match TRBD2. Germline V CDR1 and CDR2: MRHNA, SNTAGT. J gave up 4 bases and V 5 bases, and 4 bases lay outside the gene matches. This CDR3 has 15 amino acids. The chain's CDR3 is CASSPGTSATGELFF. The part of the CDR3 DNA that was read is TGTGCCAGCAGTCCCGGGACTAGCGCCACCGGGGAG.

Turning to this clone: From the germline J gene comes the end of the CDR3, since the read stops 3 residues before it. The V and J genes are TRBV30 and TRBJ1-5, with unresolved D. The CDR3 is made up of 15 amino acids. Germline-derived CDR1 and CDR2 are GTSNPN and SVGIG (reference sequence). V gave up 0 bases and J gave up 0 bases, with 9 bases separating them. CDR3 bases read: TGTGCCTGGAGTGTAGGCGGATATAGCAATCAGCCC. It is translated as CAWSVGGYSNQP. The full CDR3 protein is CAWSVGGYSNQPQHF.

This CDR3 reads CSVPPTGWGDTQYF. The sequenced part of the CDR3 DNA is TGCAGCGTCCCCCCGACAGGATGGGGAGATACG. The V and J genes are TRBV29-1 and TRBJ2-3; D may be TRBD1 (6 bases). The read stops 3 residues short of the end of the CDR3; the missing end is completed from the germline J gene. The V and J ends lost 6 bases and 5 bases respectively, with 18 bases between them. The CDR3 is 14 amino acids. Germline V gives CDR1 SQVTM, CDR2 ANQGSEA.

As regards this clone: The read terminates 3 residues ahead of where the CDR3 ends, so the germline J gene completes it. The chain carries TRBV7-2 and TRBJ2-1, with D tentatively TRBD1 (6 bases). The CDR3 is made up of 14 amino acids. Per germline, CDR1 SGHTA and CDR2 FQGNSA. Trimming cost V 5 bases and J 8 bases, with 16 bases left between them. The covered CDR3 bases are TGTGCCAGCAGCCCAGAGACGGCAGGGGATGAG. The encoded protein is CASSPETAGDE. The CDR3 in its entirety is CASSPETAGDEQFF.

On this clone: The CDR3 end is not reached by the read, which stops 3 residues before it; the germline J gene fills it in. The chain joins TRBV7-7 to TRBJ1-5; D not certain. CDR1 and CDR2 from the germline V gene are SSHAT and FNYEAQ (reference sequence). V was cut by 4 bases and J by 0 bases, with 10 bases left in between. The CDR3 is made up of 15 amino acids. The CDR3 is CASSSGKYSNQPQHF. Incomplete CDR3 DNA: TGTGCCAGCAGCTCAGGAAAATATAGCAATCAGCCC. Variable domain in full (rest from reference TRBV7-7 and TRBJ1-5): GAGVSQSPRYKVTKRGQDVTLRCDPISSHATLYWYQQALGQGPEFLTYFNYEAQPDKSGLPSDRFSAERPEGSISTLTIQRTEQRDSAMYRCASSSGKYSNQPQHFGDGTRLSIL.

On this clone itself: The CDR3 end lies 3 residues beyond the end of the read and is filled in from the germline J gene. This chain joins TRBV29-1 and TRBJ1-1; maybe TRBD1 (6 bases). Germline lookup yields CDR1 SQVTM and CDR2 ANQGSEA. The CDR3 consists of 11 residues. Trimming took 5 bases from V and 4 from J, leaving 8 bases between them. The CDR3 loop reads CSVPRGTEAFF. Partial CDR3 DNA: TGCAGCGTTCCCAGGGGCACTGAA.

A note on this clone: The CDR3 extends 3 residues past the end of the read, so its final part is completed from the germline J gene. The genes are TRBV6-1 and TRBJ1-2; 10 bases match TRBD1. Germline CDR1 MNHNS, CDR2 SASEGT. Trimming cost V 2 bases and J 5 bases; bases outside gene matches: 5. This CDR3 is built from 15 residues. The part of the CDR3 DNA that was read is TGTGCCAGCAGTGAATTAGGGACAGGGGTTTATGGC. As protein: CASSELGTGVYG. The full CDR3 protein is CASSELGTGVYGYTF.

A remark on this clone: The sequenced fragment ends 3 residues before the CDR3 boundary, so the rest is inferred from the germline J gene. The chain uses TRBV7-6 and TRBJ2-5; 9 bases agree with TRBD2. Trimming took 4 bases from V and 5 from J; bases not matched to a gene: 8. The germline CDR1 and CDR2 sequences are SGHVS and FNYEAQ. This CDR3 spans 15 amino acids. The CDR3 protein is CASSWSGGPRETQYF. Incomplete CDR3 DNA: TGTGCCAGCAGCTGGAGCGGGGGGCCGCGGGAGACC.

With regard to this clone: The read comes to an end 3 residues before the CDR3 does, leaving the germline J gene to fill in the end. This chain joins TRBV19 and TRBJ1-5; no firm D call. Germline V gene data show CDR1 as LNHDA and CDR2 as SQIVND (reference sequence). Trimming shortened V by 7 bases and J by 8 bases, and 9 bases separated the two germline ends. The CDR3 consists of 11 residues. CDR3 protein: CASTAWEPQHF. The CDR3 DNA, read in part, is TGTGCCAGTACAGCGTGGGAGCCC.

As regards this clone: With the read ending 3 residues before the CDR3 end, the germline J gene is used to fill in that end. The gene calls are TRBV7-2 and TRBJ1-2; 7 nucleotides agree with TRBD1. Germline CDR1 SGHTA, CDR2 FQGNSA. J gave up 2 bases and V 3 bases, and 0 bases lay outside the gene matches. The CDR3 consists of 13 residues. The sequenced part of the CDR3 DNA is TGTGCCAGCAGCTTGGGACAGAACTATGGC. It translates to CASSLGQNYG. The full CDR3 is CASSLGQNYGYTF.